These T cell receptor beta chains were read from a single sample in a study of blood T cell repertoires in COVID-19. TCRdb's copy holds only in-frame clones and misses some; the assay was immunoSEQ multiplex PCR. The sample records about 140,000 clones, about 87% being singletons. Sequencing was carried out using peripheral blood. All receptors derive from a woman in her 50s with acute or convalescent COVID-19. CDR3s include the opening cysteine and the closing phenylalanine or tryptophan. A D gene is named only where the DNA matches it firmly. The size field is filled for only some rows; it gives once, few, many or a size class.

V: TRBV9
J: TRBJ1-1
length: 17
D: TRBD1
size: -
DNA: TGTGCCAGCAGCGCCGGCGGGGACAGACACTTAAACACTGAAGCTTTCTTT
CDR3: CASSAGGDRHLNTEAFF

V: TRBV14
J: TRBJ2-2
length: 18
D: TRBD2
size: few
DNA: TGTGCCAGCAGCCAAGATCCCCCCAGCGGGAGGGGCACCGGGGAGCTGTTTTTT
CDR3: CASSQDPPSGRGTGELFF

V: TRBV5-5
J: TRBJ2-7
length: 12
D: -
size: once
DNA: TGTGCCAGCAGCTTGGGACTCTACGAGCAGTACTTC
CDR3: CASSLGLYEQYF

V: TRBV6-4
J: TRBJ1-6
length: 15
D: -
size: -
DNA: TGTGCCAGCAGTCCGGGGAGCACCTATAATTCACCCCTCCACTTT
CDR3: CASSPGSTYNSPLHF

V: TRBV3-1/TRBV3-2
J: TRBJ2-7
length: 15
D: TRBD1
size: -
DNA: TGTGCCAGCATTCGAGGGGGACAGGGACCCTACGAGCAGTACTTC
CDR3: CASIRGGQGPYEQYF

V: TRBV18
J: TRBJ1-2
length: 14
D: -
size: -
DNA: TGTGCCAGCTCCCAAGGGCCGCGGGACCGCGGCTACACCTTC
CDR3: CASSQGPRDRGYTF

V: TRBV9
J: TRBJ2-7
length: 14
D: TRBD1
size: -
DNA: TGTGCCAGCAGCGATCGACAGGGTGAGGCCGAGCAGTACTTC
CDR3: CASSDRQGEAEQYF

V: TRBV19
J: TRBJ1-5
length: 18
D: -
size: -
DNA: TGTGCCAGTAGTATAGACAGGGGAACTTCCCATCGCAATCAGCCCCAGCATTTT
CDR3: CASSIDRGTSHRNQPQHF

V: TRBV4-2
J: TRBJ1-1
length: 15
D: -
size: -
DNA: TGTGCCAGCAGCTTACAGGGCCCTGGGGACACTGAAGCTTTCTTT
CDR3: CASSLQGPGDTEAFF

V: TRBV9
J: TRBJ2-7
length: 16
D: TRBD1
size: -
DNA: TGTGCCAGCAGCGTAGCTTCAGGGGGACGTTCCTACGAGCAGTACTTC
CDR3: CASSVASGGRSYEQYF

V: TRBV6-5
J: TRBJ1-1
length: 11
D: TRBD1
size: -
DNA: TGTGCCAGCACTAGAGACAGGGGTACTTTCTTT
CDR3: CASTRDRGTFF

V: TRBV7-6
J: TRBJ2-7
length: 13
D: -
size: -
DNA: TGTGCCAGCAGCTTAACCGGGGTTGACGAGCAGTACTTC
CDR3: CASSLTGVDEQYF

V: TRBV9
J: TRBJ1-5
length: 14
D: -
size: -
DNA: TGTGCCAGCAGCGTAGACGCAGGGTACCAGCCCCAGCATTTT
CDR3: CASSVDAGYQPQHF

V: TRBV3-1/TRBV3-2
J: TRBJ1-5
length: 14
D: -
size: -
DNA: TGTGCCAGCAGCCAACAACGGACTCAAGGGCCCCAGCATTTT
CDR3: CASSQQRTQGPQHF

V: TRBV6-6
J: TRBJ1-2
length: 15
D: TRBD1
size: -
DNA: TGTGCCAGCAGTTACTCCGGGACAGGCGACTATGGCTACACCTTC
CDR3: CASSYSGTGDYGYTF

V: TRBV2
J: TRBJ2-1
length: 15
D: TRBD1
size: -
DNA: TGTGCCAGCAGTGGAGTCAGGGGGCGCGGTGGTGAGCAGTTCTTC
CDR3: CASSGVRGRGGEQFF

V: TRBV19
J: TRBJ1-1
length: 12
D: -
size: few
DNA: TGTGCCAGTAGCTCTACAGGGACTGAAGCTTTCTTT
CDR3: CASSSTGTEAFF

V: TRBV19
J: TRBJ2-1
length: 14
D: -
size: -
DNA: TGTGCCAGTAGTAACCAGGTTGTCTACAATGAGCAGTTCTTC
CDR3: CASSNQVVYNEQFF

V: TRBV29-1
J: TRBJ1-1
length: 13
D: -
size: -
DNA: TGCAGCGTTGAAGGCAGGGGGAACACTGAAGCTTTCTTT
CDR3: CSVEGRGNTEAFF

V: TRBV2
J: TRBJ1-3
length: 12
D: -
size: -
DNA: TGTGCCAGCAGTGCCTCGGGAAACACCATATATTTT
CDR3: CASSASGNTIYF

V: TRBV7-6
J: TRBJ2-1
length: 15
D: TRBD2
size: -
DNA: TGTGCCAGCAGCTTTTATGCTAGCGGGAGTTTAGAGCAGTTCTTC
CDR3: CASSFYASGSLEQFF

V: TRBV7-9
J: TRBJ1-1
length: 15
D: TRBD1
size: -
DNA: TGTGCCAGCAGCCGCTTTCACAGGGGGAACACTGAAGCTTTCTTT
CDR3: CASSRFHRGNTEAFF

V: TRBV19
J: TRBJ1-2
length: 13
D: -
size: -
DNA: TGTGCCAGTAGTATAGATCGAGAGGATGGCTACACCTTC
CDR3: CASSIDREDGYTF

V: TRBV18
J: TRBJ2-2
length: 15
D: -
size: -
DNA: TGTGCCAGCTCACCCAGGGAAACGAACACCGGGGAGCTGTTTTTT
CDR3: CASSPRETNTGELFF

V: TRBV6-5
J: TRBJ1-6
length: 13
D: -
size: -
DNA: TGTGCCAGCAGACCACACAGGGATTCACCCCTCCACTTT
CDR3: CASRPHRDSPLHF

V: TRBV19
J: TRBJ2-3
length: 15
D: TRBD2
size: -
DNA: TGTGCCAGTAGTGCACTAGCGGGGGGATGGGATACGCAGTATTTT
CDR3: CASSALAGGWDTQYF

V: TRBV10-3
J: TRBJ1-1
length: 12
D: -
size: -
DNA: TGTGCCATCAGCGGCCAGGGATCTGAAGCTTTCTTT
CDR3: CAISGQGSEAFF

V: TRBV3-1/TRBV3-2
J: TRBJ2-1
length: 16
D: TRBD2
size: -
DNA: TGTGCCAGCAGCCAAGAAGTAGCTAGCGGGGTTAATGAGCAGTTCTTC
CDR3: CASSQEVASGVNEQFF

V: TRBV6-6
J: TRBJ1-4
length: 16
D: -
size: -
DNA: TGTGCCAGCAGTTCTTCAGGCTTTGGGACTAATGAAAAACTGTTTTTT
CDR3: CASSSSGFGTNEKLFF

V: TRBV7-3
J: TRBJ1-2
length: 13
D: -
size: -
DNA: TGTGCCAGCAGCTTACCAGGAGGGGTTGGCTACACCTTC
CDR3: CASSLPGGVGYTF

V: TRBV25-1
J: TRBJ1-6
length: 17
D: TRBD1
size: -
DNA: TGTGCCAGCAGTGCCCAGACAGGGGCGGACTATAATTCACCCCTCCACTTT
CDR3: CASSAQTGADYNSPLHF

V: TRBV3-1/TRBV3-2
J: TRBJ1-5
length: 16
D: -
size: -
DNA: TGTGCCAGCAGCCAGGGGATGGAGGGGCTAGGTCAGCCCCAGCATTTT
CDR3: CASSQGMEGLGQPQHF

V: TRBV30
J: TRBJ1-3
length: 15
D: -
size: -
DNA: TGTGCCTGCACATCAGGGGCGCGGATTGGAAACACCATATATTTT
CDR3: CACTSGARIGNTIYF

V: TRBV11-3
J: TRBJ2-1
length: 16
D: TRBD2
size: -
DNA: TGTGCCAGCAGCTTAGTTACGGGAGGGCCTAGGAATGAGCAGTTCTTC
CDR3: CASSLVTGGPRNEQFF

V: TRBV5-1
J: TRBJ2-1
length: 16
D: -
size: -
DNA: TGCGCCAGCACCACAAATGGGGGGATGCCCTACAATGAGCAGTTCTTC
CDR3: CASTTNGGMPYNEQFF

V: TRBV7-6
J: TRBJ1-1
length: 13
D: -
size: -
DNA: TGTGCCAGCAGCTTAGGCAGAACAACTGAAGCTTTCTTT
CDR3: CASSLGRTTEAFF

V: TRBV3-1/TRBV3-2
J: TRBJ1-1
length: 11
D: -
size: -
DNA: TGTGCCAGCAGCCAAGCTACTGAAGCTTTCTTT
CDR3: CASSQATEAFF

V: TRBV27
J: TRBJ2-1
length: 15
D: TRBD2
size: once
DNA: TGTGCCAGCAGTCACCTTAGCGGGCCGTACAATGAGCAGTTCTTC
CDR3: CASSHLSGPYNEQFF

V: TRBV29-1
J: TRBJ2-1
length: 13
D: -
size: once
DNA: TGCAGCGTTGAAAGGGGATCTAGGGATGAGCAGTTCTTC
CDR3: CSVERGSRDEQFF

V: TRBV11-2
J: TRBJ2-3
length: 16
D: TRBD2
size: -
DNA: TGTGCCAGCAGCCTCGGGACTAGCGGAAGCACAGATACGCAGTATTTT
CDR3: CASSLGTSGSTDTQYF

V: TRBV6-6
J: TRBJ2-2
length: 16
D: -
size: -
DNA: TGTGCCAGCAGTTATCGTTCGACAGGGAACACCGGGGAGCTGTTTTTT
CDR3: CASSYRSTGNTGELFF

V: TRBV9
J: TRBJ2-3
length: 16
D: TRBD1
size: -
DNA: TGTGCCAGCAGCCCTCGGACAGGGGGTGGAACAGATACGCAGTATTTT
CDR3: CASSPRTGGGTDTQYF

V: TRBV2
J: TRBJ1-2
length: 13
D: TRBD1
size: -
DNA: TGTGCCAGCAGTTTGGGACAGGGCTATGGCTACACCTTC
CDR3: CASSLGQGYGYTF

V: TRBV7-3
J: TRBJ1-2
length: 18
D: -
size: -
DNA: TGTGCCAGCAGCCACACCCCGCGGCCAGTGGATCTTAACTATGGCTACACCTTC
CDR3: CASSHTPRPVDLNYGYTF

V: TRBV6-4
J: TRBJ2-1
length: 15
D: TRBD2
size: -
DNA: TGTGCCGGTTGTGAGCGGGGGGGCTCCTACAATGAGCAGTTCTTC
CDR3: CAGCERGGSYNEQFF

V: TRBV19
J: TRBJ1-3
length: 12
D: -
size: -
DNA: TGTGCCAGTACTAGCTCTGGAAACACCATATATTTT
CDR3: CASTSSGNTIYF

V: TRBV5-1
J: TRBJ2-7
length: 15
D: TRBD1
size: -
DNA: TGCGCCAGCACCTACCTTGGACAGGGGGCAGGCGAGCAGTACTTC
CDR3: CASTYLGQGAGEQYF

V: TRBV30
J: TRBJ2-7
length: 13
D: -
size: few
DNA: TGTGCCTGGACTCCAGGGATTGTCTACGAGCAGTACTTC
CDR3: CAWTPGIVYEQYF

V: TRBV7-6
J: TRBJ2-3
length: 15
D: TRBD2
size: few
DNA: TGTGCCAGCAGCTTAGTAGCGGGACTCACAGATACGCAGTATTTT
CDR3: CASSLVAGLTDTQYF

V: TRBV5-1
J: TRBJ2-1
length: 14
D: TRBD2
size: once
DNA: TGCGCCAGCAGCCACCTACTAGCGGCCAATGAGCAGTTCTTC
CDR3: CASSHLLAANEQFF

V: TRBV6-6
J: TRBJ2-1
length: 16
D: TRBD2
size: -
DNA: TGTGCCAGCAGTCCCAGGACTAGCGGGATAGTAGGTGAGCAGTTCTTC
CDR3: CASSPRTSGIVGEQFF

V: TRBV12-2
J: TRBJ1-5
length: 14
D: -
size: once
DNA: TGTGCAAGTTCGTTCAGGGCGAGGAATCAGCCCCAGCATTTT
CDR3: CASSFRARNQPQHF

V: TRBV15
J: TRBJ2-2
length: 16
D: -
size: few
DNA: TGTGCCACCAGCAGAGATTCTAGGGCGCGGGCCGGGGAGCTGTTTTTT
CDR3: CATSRDSRARAGELFF

V: TRBV10-1
J: TRBJ1-3
length: 13
D: -
size: -
DNA: TGCGCCAGCAGTGCAAACACTGGAAACACCATATATTTT
CDR3: CASSANTGNTIYF

V: TRBV29-1
J: TRBJ1-5
length: 14
D: -
size: -
DNA: TGCAGCGTTGGTCCGGGGAATAGCAATCAGCCCCAGCATTTT
CDR3: CSVGPGNSNQPQHF

V: TRBV10-3
J: TRBJ2-3
length: 14
D: TRBD1
size: once
DNA: TGTGCCATCACACAGGGGGGAGACACAGATACGCAGTATTTT
CDR3: CAITQGGDTDTQYF

V: TRBV9
J: TRBJ2-2
length: 17
D: TRBD2
size: few
DNA: TGTGCCAGCAGCGTAACCCCAGGCGGGGGGGGCGCCGGGGAGCTGTTTTTT
CDR3: CASSVTPGGGGAGELFF